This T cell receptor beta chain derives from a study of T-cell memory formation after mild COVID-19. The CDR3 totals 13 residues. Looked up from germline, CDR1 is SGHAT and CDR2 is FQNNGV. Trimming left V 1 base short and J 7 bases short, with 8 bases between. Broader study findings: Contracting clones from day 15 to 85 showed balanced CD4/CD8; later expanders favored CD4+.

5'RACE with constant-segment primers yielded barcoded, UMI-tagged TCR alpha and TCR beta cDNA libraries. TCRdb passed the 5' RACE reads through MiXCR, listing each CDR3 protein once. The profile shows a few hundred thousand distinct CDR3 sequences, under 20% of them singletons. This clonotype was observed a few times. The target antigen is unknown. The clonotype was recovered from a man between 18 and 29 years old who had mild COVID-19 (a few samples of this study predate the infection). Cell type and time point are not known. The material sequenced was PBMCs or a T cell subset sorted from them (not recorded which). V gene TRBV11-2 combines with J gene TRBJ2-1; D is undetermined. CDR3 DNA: TGTGCCAGCAGCTTAGCCGAGTGGAATGAGCAGTTCTTC. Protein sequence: CASSLAEWNEQFF.